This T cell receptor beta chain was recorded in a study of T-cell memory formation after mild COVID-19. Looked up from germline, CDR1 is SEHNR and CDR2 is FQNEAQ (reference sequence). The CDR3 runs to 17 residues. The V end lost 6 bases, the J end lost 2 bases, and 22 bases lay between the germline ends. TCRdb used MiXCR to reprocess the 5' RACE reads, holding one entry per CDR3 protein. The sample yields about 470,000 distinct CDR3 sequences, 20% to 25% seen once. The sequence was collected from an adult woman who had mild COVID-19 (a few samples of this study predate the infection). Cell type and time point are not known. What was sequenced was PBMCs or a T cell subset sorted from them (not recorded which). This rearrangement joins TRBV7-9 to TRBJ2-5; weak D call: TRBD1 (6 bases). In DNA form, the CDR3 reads TGTGCCAGCAGTCCCCCGCGGTTAGGACAGCCGCAAGAGACCCAGTACTTC. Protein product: CASSPPRLGQPQETQYF.